This TCR beta chain was sequenced in a study of control samples from healthy donors and cancer patients. Profiled with immunoSEQ multiplex PCR; TCRdb holds only in-frame clones, not every one. The sample carries some 140,000 clones, about 90% recorded once. What was sequenced was PBMCs. The origin of this receptor is a man aged 50-59 years with head and neck cancer.

CDR3: CAISVRQGGRHPSNNEQFF. In nucleotides, the CDR3 is TGTGCCATCAGTGTAAGGCAGGGGGGAAGACACCCGAGCAACAATGAGCAGTTCTTC. The chain has TRBV10-3 and TRBJ2-1, with D maybe TRBD1 (7 bases). This CDR3 contains 19 residues. Germline V lookup: CDR1 ENHRY, CDR2 SYGVKD. Trimming took off 4 bases at V and 5 bases at J, with 27 bases between the two ends.